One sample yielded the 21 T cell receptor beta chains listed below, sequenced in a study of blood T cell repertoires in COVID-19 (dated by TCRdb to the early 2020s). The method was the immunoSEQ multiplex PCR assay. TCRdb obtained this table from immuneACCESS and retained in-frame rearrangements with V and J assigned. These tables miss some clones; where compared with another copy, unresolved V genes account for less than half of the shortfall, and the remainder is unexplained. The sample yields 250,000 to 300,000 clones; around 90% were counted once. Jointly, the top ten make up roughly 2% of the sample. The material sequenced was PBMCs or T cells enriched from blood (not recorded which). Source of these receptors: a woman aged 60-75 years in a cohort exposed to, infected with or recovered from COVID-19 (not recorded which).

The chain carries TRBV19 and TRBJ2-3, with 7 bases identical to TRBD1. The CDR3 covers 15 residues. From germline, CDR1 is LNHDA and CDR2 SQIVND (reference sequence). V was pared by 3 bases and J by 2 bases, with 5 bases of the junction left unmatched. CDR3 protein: CASSIGTASTDTQYF. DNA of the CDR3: TGTGCCAGTAGTATCGGGACAGCTTCCACAGATACGCAGTATTTT.

The CDR3 DNA is TGTGCCTCCAAACAGGGTCGACAGCCCCAGCATTTT. Protein sequence: CASKQGRQPQHF. The V and J genes are TRBV24-1 and TRBJ1-5, with D possibly TRBD1 on 6 matching bases. Germline V CDR1 and CDR2: KGHDR, SFDVKD. The CDR3 is 12 amino acids. Trimming cost V 12 bases and J 7 bases, with 15 bases left between them.

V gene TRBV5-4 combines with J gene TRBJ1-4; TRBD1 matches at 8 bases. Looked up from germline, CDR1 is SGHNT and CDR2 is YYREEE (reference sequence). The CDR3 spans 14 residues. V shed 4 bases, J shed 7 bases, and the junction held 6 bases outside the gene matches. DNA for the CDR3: TGTGCCAGCAGCCCAGGGGGCGAGAGTGAAAAACTGTTTTTT. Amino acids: CASSPGGESEKLFF.

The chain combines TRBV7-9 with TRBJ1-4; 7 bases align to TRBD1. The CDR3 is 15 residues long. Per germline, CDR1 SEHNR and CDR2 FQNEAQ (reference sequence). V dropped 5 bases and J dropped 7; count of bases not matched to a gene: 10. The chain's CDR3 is CASSQRDSELEKLFF. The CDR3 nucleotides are TGTGCCAGCAGCCAAAGGGACAGTGAACTTGAAAAACTGTTTTTT.

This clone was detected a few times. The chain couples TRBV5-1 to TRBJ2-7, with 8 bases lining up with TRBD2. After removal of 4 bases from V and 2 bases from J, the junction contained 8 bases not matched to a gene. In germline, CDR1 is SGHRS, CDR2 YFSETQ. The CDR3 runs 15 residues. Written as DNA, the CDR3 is TGCGCCAGCAGCGGAGGGGGAGCGGGAGCCTACGAGCAGTACTTC. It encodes CASSGGGAGAYEQYF.

CDR3 region: CASRAAVNTGELFF. DNA of the CDR3: TGTGCCAGCCGTGCAGCGGTGAACACCGGGGAGCTGTTTTTT. V and J are TRBV27 and TRBJ2-2; possibly TRBD2 for D (5 bases). Trimming took 8 bases from V and 1 from J, leaving 11 bases between them. CDR3 length equals 14 residues. From germline, CDR1 is MNHEY and CDR2 SMNVEV (reference sequence).

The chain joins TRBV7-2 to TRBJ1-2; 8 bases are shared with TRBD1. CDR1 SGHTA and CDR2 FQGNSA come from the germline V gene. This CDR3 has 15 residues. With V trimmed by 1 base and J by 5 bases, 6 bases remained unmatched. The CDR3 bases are TGTGCCAGCAGCTTAGGGGACAGGCAGGGATATGGCTACACCTTC. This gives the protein CASSLGDRQGYGYTF.

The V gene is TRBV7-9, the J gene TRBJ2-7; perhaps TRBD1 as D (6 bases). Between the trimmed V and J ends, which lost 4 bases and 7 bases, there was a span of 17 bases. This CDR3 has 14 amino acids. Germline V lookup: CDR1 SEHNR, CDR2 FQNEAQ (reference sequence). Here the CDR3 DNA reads TGTGCCAGCAGCTCAGGGGTCCCCTTGGGAGAGCAGTACTTC. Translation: CASSSGVPLGEQYF.

The CDR3 reads CASSLMDRTYEQYF. For the CDR3, the DNA is TGCGCCAGCAGCTTGATGGACAGAACCTACGAGCAGTACTTC. This rearrangement joins TRBV5-1 to TRBJ2-7; possibly TRBD1 for D (6 bases). Germline V gene lookup returns CDR1 SGHRS and CDR2 YFSETQ. V dropped 1 base and J dropped 2 bases, with 10 bases sitting between them. The CDR3 totals 14 residues.

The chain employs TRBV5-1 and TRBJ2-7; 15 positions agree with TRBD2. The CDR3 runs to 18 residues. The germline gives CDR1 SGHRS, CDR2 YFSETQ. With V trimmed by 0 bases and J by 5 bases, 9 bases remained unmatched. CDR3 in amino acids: CASSLGGLAGGPGNEQYF. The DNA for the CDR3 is TGCGCCAGCAGCTTGGGCGGACTAGCGGGAGGGCCTGGAAACGAGCAGTACTTC. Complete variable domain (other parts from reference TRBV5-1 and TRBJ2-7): KAGVTQTPRYLIKTRGQQVTLSCSPISGHRSVSWYQQTPGQGLQFLFEYFSETQRNKGNFPGRFSGRQFSNSRSEMNVSTLELGDSALYLCASSLGGLAGGPGNEQYFGPGTRLTVT.

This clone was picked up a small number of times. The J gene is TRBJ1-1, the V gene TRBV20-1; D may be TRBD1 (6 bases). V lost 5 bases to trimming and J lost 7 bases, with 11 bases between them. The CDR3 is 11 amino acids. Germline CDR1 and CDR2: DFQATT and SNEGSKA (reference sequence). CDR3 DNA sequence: TGCAGTGCTTTACAGGGAGTTGAAGCTTTCTTT. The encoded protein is CSALQGVEAFF.

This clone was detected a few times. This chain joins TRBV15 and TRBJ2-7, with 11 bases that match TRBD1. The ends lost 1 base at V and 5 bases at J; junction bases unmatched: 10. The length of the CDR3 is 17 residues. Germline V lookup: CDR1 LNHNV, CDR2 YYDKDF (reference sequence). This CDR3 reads CATSRAGQGARKNEQYF. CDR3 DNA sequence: TGTGCCACCAGCAGAGCCGGACAGGGGGCGCGAAAGAACGAGCAGTACTTC.

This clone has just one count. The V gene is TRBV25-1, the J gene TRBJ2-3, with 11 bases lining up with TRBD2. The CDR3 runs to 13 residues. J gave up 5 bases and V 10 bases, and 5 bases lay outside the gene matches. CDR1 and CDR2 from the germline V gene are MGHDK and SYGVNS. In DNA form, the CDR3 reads TGTGCCACACAAGGGACTAGCGGAGATACGCAGTATTTT. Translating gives CATQGTSGDTQYF.

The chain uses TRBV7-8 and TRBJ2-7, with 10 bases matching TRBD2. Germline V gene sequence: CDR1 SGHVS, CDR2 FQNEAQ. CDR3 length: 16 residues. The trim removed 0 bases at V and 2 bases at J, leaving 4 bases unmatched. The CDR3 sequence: CASSLATAGGPYEQYF. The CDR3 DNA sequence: TGTGCCAGCAGCTTAGCGACAGCGGGAGGGCCCTACGAGCAGTACTTC. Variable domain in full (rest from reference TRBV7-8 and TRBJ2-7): GAGVSQSPRYKVAKRGQDVALRCDPISGHVSLFWYQQALGQGPEFLTYFQNEAQLDKSGLPSDRFFAERPEGSVSTLKIQRTQQEDSAVYLCASSLATAGGPYEQYFGPGTRLTVT.

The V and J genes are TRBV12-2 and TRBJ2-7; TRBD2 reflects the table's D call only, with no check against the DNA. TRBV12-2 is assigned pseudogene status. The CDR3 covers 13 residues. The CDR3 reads CAPRDFELEEQYF. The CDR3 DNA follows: TGTGCACCTCGGGACTTCGAGTTGGAAGAGCAGTACTTC.

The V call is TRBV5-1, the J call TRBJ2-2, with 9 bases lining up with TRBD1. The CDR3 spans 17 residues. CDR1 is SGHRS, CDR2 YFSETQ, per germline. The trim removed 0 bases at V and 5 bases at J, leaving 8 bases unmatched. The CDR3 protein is CASSLGAGTGSTGELFF. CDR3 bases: TGCGCCAGCAGCTTGGGGGCCGGGACAGGGAGTACCGGGGAGCTGTTTTTT.

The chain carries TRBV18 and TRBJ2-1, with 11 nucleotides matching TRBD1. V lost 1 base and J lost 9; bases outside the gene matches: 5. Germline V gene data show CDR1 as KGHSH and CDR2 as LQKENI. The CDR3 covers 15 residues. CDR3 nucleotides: TGTGCCAGCTCACCACTCGGACAGGGGGCGGGTGAGCAGTTCTTC. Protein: CASSPLGQGAGEQFF.

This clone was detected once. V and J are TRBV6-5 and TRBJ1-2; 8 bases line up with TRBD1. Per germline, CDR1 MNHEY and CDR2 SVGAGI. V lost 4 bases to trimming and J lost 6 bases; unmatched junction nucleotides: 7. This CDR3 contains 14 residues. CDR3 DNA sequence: TGTGCCAGCAGTTGGACAGGGAGGGAGGATGGCTACACCTTC. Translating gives CASSWTGREDGYTF.

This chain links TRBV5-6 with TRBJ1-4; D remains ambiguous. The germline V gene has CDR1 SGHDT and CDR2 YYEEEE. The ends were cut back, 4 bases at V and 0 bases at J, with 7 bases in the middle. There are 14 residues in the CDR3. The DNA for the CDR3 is TGTGCCAGCAGCCCAGATGCAACTAATGAAAAACTGTTTTTT. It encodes CASSPDATNEKLFF.

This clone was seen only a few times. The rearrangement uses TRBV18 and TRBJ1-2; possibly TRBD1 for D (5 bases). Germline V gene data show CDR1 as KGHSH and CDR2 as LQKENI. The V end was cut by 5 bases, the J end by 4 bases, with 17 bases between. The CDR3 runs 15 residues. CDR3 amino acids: CASSETVTLGYGYTF. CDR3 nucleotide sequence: TGTGCCAGCTCAGAGACAGTCACGTTGGGCTATGGCTACACCTTC.

The CDR3 DNA reads as TGTGCCAGCAGTCCGTCCGGGAAAATGAACACTGAAGCTTTCTTT. The encoded protein is CASSPSGKMNTEAFF. The rearrangement uses TRBV28 and TRBJ1-1; D unclear. The CDR3 contains 15 residues. The V and J ends lost 5 bases and 0 bases respectively, with 13 bases between them. Germline lookup yields CDR1 MDHEN and CDR2 SYDVKM.